The 24 T cell receptor beta chains listed next were all sequenced from one sample in a study of siplizumab effects on memory and regulatory T cells. Some clones are missing from TCRdb's copy, which holds only in-frame ones; the method was immunoSEQ multiplex PCR. This table holds about 120,000 clones, approximately 94% found once. Material for sequencing was non-Treg CD4+ T cells sorted from blood. These receptors were collected from a human donor in good health.

The V and J genes are TRBV11-2 and TRBJ2-7; 10 bases map to TRBD1. V shed 5 bases and J 5 bases; nucleotides not matched to a gene: 9. The V gene's germline CDR1 is SGHAT and CDR2 FQNNGV. The CDR3 is 15 residues long. CDR3 region: CASSIRGQGNDEQYF. The CDR3 nucleotides read TGTGCCAGCAGCATCAGGGGACAGGGGAACGACGAGCAGTACTTC. Full variable domain (outside the CDR3, taken from reference TRBV11-2 and TRBJ2-7): EAGVAQSPRYKIIEKRQSVAFWCNPISGHATLYWYQQILGQGPKLLIQFQNNGVVDDSQLPKDRFSAERLKGVDSTLKIQPAKLEDSAVYLCASSIRGQGNDEQYFGPGTRLTVT.

CDR3 region: CASSAGVGALSYEQYF. CDR3 DNA sequence: TGTGCCAGCAGTGCGGGAGTAGGAGCTTTATCCTACGAGCAGTACTTC. The J gene is TRBJ2-7, the V gene TRBV2, with D perhaps matching TRBD2 (6 bases). Germline CDR1 SNHLY, CDR2 FYNNEI. Trimming cost V 4 bases and J 1 base, with 17 bases left between them. The CDR3 has 16 residues.

The chain employs TRBV6-5 and TRBJ2-3, with TRBD2 as a possible D gene (6 bases). The germline V gene encodes CDR1 MNHEY and CDR2 SVGAGI. CDR3 size: 16 residues. V was pared by 4 bases and J by 2 bases, with 16 bases between. The chain's CDR3 is CASSLLGAGSTDTQYF. Here the CDR3 DNA reads TGTGCCAGCAGTTTACTCGGGGCGGGATCCACAGATACGCAGTATTTT.

The V gene is TRBV5-1, the J gene TRBJ2-7; D uncertain. This CDR3 comprises 14 residues. From germline, CDR1 is SGHRS and CDR2 YFSETQ. V was trimmed by 0 bases and J by 3 bases, leaving 10 bases between them. The CDR3 DNA follows: TGCGCCAGCAGCTTGGAGGAGAACGGCTACGAGCAGTACTTC. Translated, it gives CASSLEENGYEQYF.

The chain recombines TRBV18 with TRBJ1-4, with unresolved D. The CDR3 is made up of 13 amino acids. CDR1 and CDR2 from the germline V gene are KGHSH and LQKENI. The V end lost 2 bases, the J end lost 3 bases, and 4 bases lay between the germline ends. The CDR3 nucleotides read TGTGCCAGCTCACCAGGGGCTAATGAAAAACTGTTTTTT. Protein sequence: CASSPGANEKLFF. Drawing the rest from reference TRBV18 and TRBJ1-4, the complete variable domain is NAGVMQNPRHLVRRRGQEARLRCSPMKGHSHVYWYRQLPEEGLKFMVYLQKENIIDESGMPKERFSAEFPKEGPSILRIQQVVRGDSAAYFCASSPGANEKLFFGSGTQLSVL.

This chain uses TRBV2 with TRBJ2-7, with TRBD2 identical over 7 bases. V shed 6 bases and J 4 bases; nucleotides not matched to a gene: 3. Germline CDR1 reads SNHLY; CDR2 reads FYNNEI. The CDR3 runs 12 residues. CDR3 region: CASSSGNYEQYF. In nucleotides, the CDR3 is TGTGCCAGCAGCAGCGGGAATTACGAGCAGTACTTC.

V and J are TRBV6-1 and TRBJ1-5, with D possibly TRBD1 on 5 matching bases. V was trimmed by 4 bases and J by 5 bases, leaving 15 bases between them. CDR1 and CDR2 from the germline V gene are MNHNS and SASEGT. This CDR3 has 15 amino acids. CDR3 in amino acids: CASSGGTLGHQPQHF. The CDR3 DNA reads as TGTGCCAGCAGTGGGGGCACCCTAGGTCATCAGCCCCAGCATTTT.

The chain combines TRBV18 with TRBJ2-7; D is unclear. CDR1 KGHSH and CDR2 LQKENI come from the germline V gene. The germline V and J ends were trimmed by 2 bases and 1 base, with 12 bases remaining between them. The CDR3 totals 15 residues. The DNA of the CDR3 is TGTGCCAGCTCACCAAAAATACTCGATTCCTACGAGCAGTACTTC. Residues: CASSPKILDSYEQYF.

As concerns this clone: This CDR3 is also generated by other DNA sequences in the sample. The rearrangement joins TRBV2 to TRBJ2-1; perhaps D is TRBD1 or TRBD2 (5 bases each). CDR1 SNHLY and CDR2 FYNNEI come from the germline V gene. V was pared by 9 bases and J by 4 bases, with 13 bases between. This CDR3 comprises 13 residues. The CDR3 sequence is CASSGPGYNEQFF. CDR3 sequence (DNA): TGTGCCAGTTCGGGGCCCGGTTACAATGAGCAGTTCTTC.

The chain uses TRBV2 and TRBJ1-1; a weak D match, TRBD1 (6 bases). CDR1 and CDR2 (germline): SNHLY, FYNNEI. With 7 bases removed from V and 4 bases from J, the gap between germline ends came to 19 bases. The CDR3 length is 15 residues. The CDR3 here is CASTLDGGRSTEAFF. CDR3 bases: TGTGCCAGCACTCTTGATGGGGGGCGGAGCACTGAAGCTTTCTTT. Using reference TRBV2 and TRBJ1-1 for the parts outside the CDR3, the full variable domain is EPEVTQTPSHQVTQMGQEVILRCVPISNHLYFYWYRQILGQKVEFLVSFYNNEISEKSEIFDDQFSVERPDGSNFTLKIRSTKLEDSAMYFCASTLDGGRSTEAFFGQGTRLTVV.

V gene TRBV5-1 combines with J gene TRBJ2-1; 10 nucleotides line up with TRBD2. This CDR3 has 18 residues. CDR1 and CDR2 from the germline V gene are SGHRS and YFSETQ. Trimming took 0 bases from V and 3 from J; bases not matched to a gene: 9. The CDR3 DNA is TGCGCCAGCAGCTTGGCCCTAGCGGGAGCGTTAGACTACAATGAGCAGTTCTTC. Protein sequence: CASSLALAGALDYNEQFF.

In nucleotides, the CDR3 is TGCAGCGGCGGACAGAACCTCTTGGAGCAGTACTTC. Residues: CSGGQNLLEQYF. The rearrangement joins TRBV29-1 to TRBJ2-7; a weak D match, TRBD1 (6 bases). Germline V lookup: CDR1 SQVTM, CDR2 ANQGSEA. This CDR3 comprises 12 residues. V gave up 7 bases and J gave up 7 bases, with 17 bases separating them.

About this clone itself: The same CDR3 is also encoded by other DNA sequences in this sample. V and J are TRBV5-4 and TRBJ2-3; TRBD1 might be the D (6 bases). This CDR3 spans 13 amino acids. CDR1 is SGHNT, CDR2 YYREEE, per germline (reference sequence). V lost 2 bases and J 4 bases, leaving 8 bases between the germline ends. The CDR3 region is CASSLQGADTQYF. The CDR3 nucleotides are TGTGCCAGCAGCTTACAGGGCGCAGATACGCAGTATTTT.

This clone was seen just once. The V and J genes are TRBV27 and TRBJ2-7, with 7 bases matching TRBD1. This CDR3 contains 15 residues. CDR1 and CDR2 from the germline V gene are MNHEY and SMNVEV (reference sequence). V lost 4 bases and J lost 3; bases outside the gene matches: 9. The CDR3 protein is CASSSTGADSYEQYF. In DNA form, the CDR3 reads TGTGCCAGCAGTTCAACAGGGGCGGACAGCTACGAGCAGTACTTC.

The rearrangement uses TRBV7-9 and TRBJ2-7, with D unresolved. V shed 5 bases and J shed 0 bases, with 14 bases lying between them. In germline, CDR1 is SEHNR, CDR2 FQNEAQ (reference sequence). The CDR3 has 15 amino acids. The CDR3 here is CASSKPGPYSYEQYF. The DNA of the CDR3 is TGTGCCAGCAGCAAACCGGGCCCCTACTCCTACGAGCAGTACTTC.

This clone appeared once. The chain employs TRBV6-6 and TRBJ2-7; D is possibly TRBD1 or TRBD2 (5 bases each). Per germline, CDR1 MNHNY and CDR2 SVGAGI (reference sequence). V lost 6 bases and J lost 3, with 15 bases in between. The CDR3 totals 14 residues. CDR3 DNA sequence: TGTGCCAGCAGGACCGGGACCGCGAACTACGAGCAGTACTTC. Residues: CASRTGTANYEQYF.

The count of this clone is one. CDR3 bases: TGTGCCAGCAGTGCCCGGGTGGCCGGGTCGGGAGATACGCAGTATTTT. It translates to CASSARVAGSGDTQYF. This chain joins TRBV6-1 and TRBJ2-3; D remains ambiguous. The CDR3 runs 16 residues. Germline loops: CDR1 MNHNS, CDR2 SASEGT. Trimming removed 4 bases from V and 5 bases from J, with 19 bases in between.

The chain is built from TRBV7-2 and TRBJ2-1, with 8 bases lining up with TRBD2. The junction had 6 bases not matched to a gene; V was cut back by 1 base and J by 7 bases. Germline V gene sequence: CDR1 SGHTA, CDR2 FQGNSA. CDR3 length: 15 residues. CDR3 loop: CASSLGTSGGNEQFF. CDR3 DNA sequence: TGTGCCAGCAGCTTAGGAACTAGCGGCGGTAATGAGCAGTTCTTC.

The CDR3 protein is CASSFIGEQYF. The CDR3 DNA follows: TGTGCCAGCAGCTTTATCGGCGAGCAGTACTTC. V gene TRBV7-9 combines with J gene TRBJ2-7; D is uncertain. Per the germline V gene, CDR1 is SEHNR and CDR2 is FQNEAQ (reference sequence). The CDR3 is made up of 11 amino acids. V was cut by 3 bases and J by 6 bases, with 6 bases left in between.

The rearrangement links TRBV30 to TRBJ2-1; the match to TRBD2 covers 9 bases. The CDR3 totals 14 residues. The germline gives CDR1 GTSNPN, CDR2 SVGIG (reference sequence). The junction had 4 bases not matched to a gene; V was cut back by 4 bases and J by 3 bases. The CDR3 here is CAWTSGKYYNEQFF. The CDR3 coding sequence is TGTGCCTGGACTAGCGGGAAATACTACAATGAGCAGTTCTTC.

V usage is TRBV2 and J usage is TRBJ2-3; 9 bases line up with TRBD2. CDR1 and CDR2 from the germline V gene are SNHLY and FYNNEI. The J segment lost 6 bases and the V segment lost 10 bases, leaving 17 bases of the junction unmatched. The CDR3 spans 16 residues. The CDR3 DNA reads TGTGCCACCCGGCGGGGTAGTAGCGGGAGTCAGGATACGCAGTATTTT. Residues: CATRRGSSGSQDTQYF.

The chain combines TRBV4-2 with TRBJ1-1; 9 positions agree with TRBD1. The length of the CDR3 is 15 residues. Germline-derived CDR1 and CDR2 are LGHNA and YNFKEQ. Germline trimming cut 1 base from V and 5 bases from J; bases unmatched to any gene: 5. In DNA, the CDR3 is TGTGCCAGCAGCCAAGGGGACAGGGAGGTGACTGAAGCTTTCTTT. Protein: CASSQGDREVTEAFF.

This chain links TRBV7-9 with TRBJ2-2; weak D call: TRBD2 (5 bases). The germline CDR1 and CDR2 sequences are SEHNR and FQNEAQ (reference sequence). CDR3 length: 12 amino acids. V gave up 5 bases and J gave up 6 bases, with 7 bases separating them. As DNA, the CDR3 is TGTGCCAGCAGCCGAGGGTCCGGGGAGCTGTTTTTT. Translating it yields CASSRGSGELFF.

The sample holds one count of this clone. The rearrangement joins TRBV4-2 to TRBJ2-3; maybe TRBD2 (6 bases). The V and J ends lost 2 bases and 0 bases respectively, with 15 bases between them. CDR1 and CDR2 (germline): LGHNA, YNFKEQ. This CDR3 has 17 residues. The CDR3 is CASSQRVGEVSTDTQYF. CDR3 nucleotide sequence: TGTGCCAGCAGCCAAAGGGTCGGGGAGGTGAGCACAGATACGCAGTATTTT.